This is a list of T cell receptor beta chains from one sample in a study of control samples from healthy donors and cancer patients. TCRdb's table, derived via immunoSEQ multiplex PCR, lists solely in-frame clones and lacks some. The data show 100,000 to 150,000 clones, approximately 90% seen once. Material: blood. The receptors derive from a man younger than 35 in good health. The CDR3 runs from the conserved cysteine through the conserved F or W. The order of the fields is V gene, clone size, CDR3 protein. The size entry is marked missing in some rows and otherwise reads once, few, many or a size class.

>TRBV6-5|.
CASSRQEVPYEQYF
>TRBV6-2/TRBV6-3|.
CASSYGAGGPTDEQFF
>TRBV12-3/TRBV12-4|.
CASSLPSSNEQFF
>TRBV7-9|.
CASESGGQAYEQYF
>TRBV5-5|.
CASSLAWVGQMNTEAFF
>TRBV6-5|.
CASSPPESTEAFF
>TRBV4-1|.
CASSQVSGTGNEKLFF
>TRBV9|.
CASSQRVETGLYEQYF
>TRBV21-1|.
CASSKTRDTESFF
>TRBV24-1|few
CATSVDTEAFF
>TRBV27|.
CASTETGGVAGELFF
>TRBV3-1/TRBV3-2|.
CASSFQNQPQHF
>TRBV7-9|.
CASSLEGQGYRFYGYTF
>TRBV4-2|once
CASSLRDGQETQYF
>TRBV15|.
CATSRVPGQGIDGYTF
>TRBV11-2|.
CASSFGQGVVETQYF
>TRBV11-1|.
CASSLYRGYEQYF
>TRBV5-1|.
CASSLSRVEETQYF
>TRBV14|.
CASSPGQTNEQFF
>TRBV2|.
CASGGSAYEQYF
>TRBV6-5|.
CASSTGLWGYTF
>TRBV11-3|.
CARSTGTYEQYF
>TRBV2|.
CASRETGVGTDTQYF
>TRBV5-5|.
CASSLGLTDSYEQYF
>TRBV2|.
CASRGEGRGSTGYTF
>TRBV19|.
CASSILQRGGTEAFF
>TRBV7-5|.
CVRSPRGRGNQPQHF
>TRBV10-3|.
CARGDRSTNEKLFF
>TRBV5-1|.
CASYPTGGGETQYF
>TRBV7-6|.
CASSHGSNQPQHF
>TRBV27|.
CASSPGQGLSQETQYF
>TRBV4-1|.
CASSRGQGYTGELFF
>TRBV6-5|.
CASSYGVWGTEAFF
>TRBV7-3|.
CASSYQRGSEAFF
>TRBV5-1|few
CASSLAGVRNTEAFF
>TRBV6-5|.
CASSSQGAYGYTF
>TRBV4-2|few
CASSGTGTENTGELFF